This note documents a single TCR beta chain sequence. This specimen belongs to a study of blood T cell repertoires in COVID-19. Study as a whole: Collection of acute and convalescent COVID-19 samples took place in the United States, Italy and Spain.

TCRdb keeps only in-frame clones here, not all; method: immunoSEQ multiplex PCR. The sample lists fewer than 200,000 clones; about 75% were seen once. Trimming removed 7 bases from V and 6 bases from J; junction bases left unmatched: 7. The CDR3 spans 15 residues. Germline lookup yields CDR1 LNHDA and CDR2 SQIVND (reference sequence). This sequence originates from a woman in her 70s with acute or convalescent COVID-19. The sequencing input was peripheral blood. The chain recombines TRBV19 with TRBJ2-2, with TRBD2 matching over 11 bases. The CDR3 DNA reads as TGTGCCAGTAAACTAGCGGGAGTATCTGCCGGGGAGCTGTTTTTT. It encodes CASKLAGVSAGELFF.